This T cell receptor beta chain derives from a study of tumor and adjacent non-tumor tissue in lung cancer. Study-level points and caveats: Tumor TCR diversity, when higher, was linked to shorter survival. In normal lung, the top 100 clones were significantly more dominant than in tumor.

In the case of this clonotype: Its specificity is not known. An end of the junction differs from the germline gene, which may be a read error.

TCRbeta libraries were built with three rounds of nested PCR, modified from ARM-PCR. TCRdb called the multiplex PCR reads again in MiXCR, with one record for every CDR3 protein. The data contain 65,000 to 95,000 distinct CDR3 sequences, 80% of them singletons. The template was RNA from unsorted bulk tissue. Newly diagnosed lung cancer patients had thoracic surgery in China, August–late 2014, without prior chemotherapy. The specimen was lung tumor tissue. The TCR comes from a woman between 50 and 59 years old with non-small cell lung cancer.

CDR3 DNA sequence: TGTGCCAGCAGCTTAAGGGACTGGGACGCGTACGACCAGTACTTC. This encodes CASSLRDWDAYDQYF. The V call is TRBV11-1, the J call TRBJ2-7; possibly TRBD2 for D (6 bases). Looked up from germline, CDR1 is SGHAT and CDR2 is FQDESV (reference sequence). This CDR3 is built from 15 residues.